This TCR beta chain is from a study of CD8+CD57+ T cells in acquired aplastic anemia. On the study more broadly: Sorted CD4+ and CD8+ cells yielded DNA averaging around 3.2 ug.

The ends were cut back, 4 bases at V and 4 bases at J, with 9 bases in the middle. Germline lookup yields CDR1 SGHDT and CDR2 YYEEEE. CDR3 length: 14 residues. Patients included in sequencing had previously demonstrated CD8+CD57+ cell expansion by flow cytometry. Study-wide results and limits: Researchers report that 25 to 30 CD8+ CDR3 sequences appeared in both patients and controls.

This clonotype was observed many times. Its matching antigen is unknown. The study profiled TCR beta VDJ and CDR3 using genomic DNA as template. TCRdb reprocessed the reads with MiXCR, giving one entry per CDR3 protein. The top ten clones hold 6.5% to 8% of a sample with under 250,000 distinct CDR3 sequences, around 46% of them seen once. This chain links TRBV5-6 with TRBJ2-6; D not certain. This TCR was recovered from a human donor with aplastic anemia. Sample: sorted CD4+, CD8+, or CD8+CD57+ T cells (not recorded which) from PBMCs. The CDR3 here is CASSRSAGANVLTF. In DNA, the CDR3 is TGTGCCAGCAGCCGATCCGCCGGGGCCAACGTCCTGACTTTC.